This TCR beta chain was retrieved from a study of CD8+CD57+ T cells in acquired aplastic anemia. On the study more broadly: The average for DNA from sorted CD4+ and CD8+ cells was roughly 3 ug. The study's findings and limits: No significant patient-versus-control difference appeared in CD8+ Simpson's diversity.

CDR3 and TCR beta VDJ profiling relied on genomic DNA as the template. One entry per CDR3 protein results from TCRdb running MiXCR on the reads. This table holds 450,000 to 600,000 distinct CDR3 sequences, over 25% found once. A remark on this clonotype: Its antigen is unknown.

Previously, flow cytometry had revealed CD8+CD57+ cell expansion in the patients chosen for sequencing. The blood sampling took place in patients who had so far received no therapy. Sequencing input: sorted CD4+, CD8+, or CD8+CD57+ T cells (not recorded which) from PBMCs. This receptor was obtained from a human donor with aplastic anemia.

CDR3 loop: CASSLGGELNTEAFF. In DNA, the CDR3 is TGTGCCAGCAGCTTAGGCGGGGAGCTGAACACTGAAGCTTTCTTT. V usage is TRBV7-8 and J usage is TRBJ1-1; unclear D gene. V lost 1 base and J 0 bases, leaving 9 bases between the germline ends. Germline CDR1 is SGHVS and CDR2 is FQNEAQ. The length of the CDR3 is 15 residues.